The clone carrying this T cell receptor (beta chain) was seen a few times. Its target is not known. These data originate in a study of Graves' ophthalmopathy and Graves' hyperthyroidism. Study findings and constraints: Among expanded thyroid clonotypes above 0.001 frequency, most also occurred in blood. Ophthalmopathy progression was predicted by the model at roughly 66% sensitivity and approximately 73% specificity.

RNA served as the template for amplifying TCR beta CDR3 regions. A first-round RT-PCR used HTBI primers, followed by a second-round multiplex PCR. TCRdb reprocessed the multiplex PCR reads via MiXCR and lists one record per CDR3 protein. The data show approximately 640,000 distinct CDR3 sequences, with about 38% seen just once and roughly 3.5% held by the top ten. If patients had other autoimmune diseases, uncontrolled infections, pregnancy or lactation, they were excluded. It was from more than 9 ml of fresh peripheral blood that the PBMCs came. Germline V lookup: CDR1 SNHLY, CDR2 FYNNEI. The V and J ends lost 2 bases and 2 bases respectively, with 13 bases between them. CDR3 size: 15 residues.

The sequenced material came from peripheral blood. The chain links TRBV2 to TRBJ2-7, with D hard to call. The origin of this receptor is an adult man with Graves' ophthalmopathy. The CDR3 sequence is CASSESALPTYEQYF. CDR3 in DNA: TGTGCCAGCAGTGAATCGGCCCTGCCGACCTACGAGCAGTACTTC.